The 5 T cell receptor beta chains below come from one sample, sequenced in a study of T-cell reconstitution after alpha-beta-depleted transplantation in children. The library targeted TCRbeta and was prepared with unique molecular identifiers. TCRdb ran MiXCR on the PCR reads and lists one entry per CDR3 protein. The data hold a few hundred thousand distinct CDR3 sequences, with around a tenth observed a single time. This specimen was PBMCs from the stem cell graft donor, taken from the stem cell graft. The source is a human donor who donated a stem cell graft to a child with acute lymphoblastic leukemia.

This clonotype was recorded a few times. V gene TRBV12-3 or TRBV12-4 combines with J gene TRBJ2-1; the D is unclear. The germline V and J ends were trimmed by 5 bases and 1 base, with 18 bases remaining between them. CDR3 length equals 17 residues. CDR3 coding DNA: TGTGCCAGCAGTAGCACCCTTGAGACTGGGTCCTACAATGAGCAGTTCTTC. It translates to CASSSTLETGSYNEQFF.

A few counts support this clonotype. This chain links TRBV29-1 with TRBJ1-1; D not resolved. This CDR3 spans 13 amino acids. V lost 6 bases and J 6 bases, leaving 17 bases between the germline ends. Per germline, CDR1 SQVTM and CDR2 ANQGSEA. The CDR3 region is CSVQLLGPPEAFF. The CDR3 DNA sequence: TGCAGCGTCCAATTGTTGGGTCCTCCTGAAGCTTTCTTT.

This clonotype was observed a handful of times. The chain is built from TRBV7-2 and TRBJ2-3, with TRBD2 as a possible D gene (5 bases). From germline, CDR1 is SGHTA and CDR2 FQGNSA. Trimming took off 5 bases at V and 2 bases at J, with 8 bases between the two ends. The CDR3 is 13 amino acids. Here the CDR3 DNA reads TGTGCCAGCAGCCACGACTACACAGATACGCAGTATTTT. It specifies CASSHDYTDTQYF.

This clonotype was found many times. This chain links TRBV12-3 or TRBV12-4 with TRBJ1-5; D is perhaps TRBD1 (5 bases). This CDR3 comprises 14 residues. V lost 1 base to trimming and J lost 1 base, with 5 bases between them. As DNA, the CDR3 is TGTGCCAGCAGTTTAGAGGGGAGCAATCAGCCCCAGCATTTT. Translation: CASSLEGSNQPQHF.

The rearrangement links TRBV7-3 to TRBJ2-5, with D perhaps TRBD2 (6 bases). V lost 8 bases and J 1 base, leaving 17 bases between the germline ends. Germline-derived CDR1 and CDR2 are SGHTA and FQGTGA. The CDR3 runs to 15 residues. The CDR3 sequence: CASGWGVAPQETQYF. DNA for the CDR3: TGTGCCAGCGGCTGGGGGGTCGCCCCCCAAGAGACCCAGTACTTC. Full variable domain (outside the CDR3, taken from reference TRBV7-3 and TRBJ2-5): GAGVSQTPSNKVTEKGKYVELRCDPISGHTALYWYRQSLGQGPEFLIYFQGTGAADDSGLPNDRFFAVRPEGSVSTLKIQRTERGDSAVYLCASGWGVAPQETQYFGPGTRLLVL.